This T cell receptor beta chain was identified during a study of technical replicates of blood from several donors. Measured with immunoSEQ multiplex PCR; TCRdb has only the in-frame clones, and not every one. The table has over 65,000 clones, 95% to 98% seen once; the top ten hold roughly 0.15%. The CDR3 consists of 15 residues. CDR1 and CDR2 (germline): MDHEN, SYDVKM. V shed 6 bases and J shed 0 bases, with 12 bases lying between them. The chain recombines TRBV28 with TRBJ2-1; D gene unclear. This TCR came from a human donor in good health. The sequencing input was T cells isolated from PBMCs. For the CDR3, the DNA is TGTGCCAGCAGCGGATCTAGTGGCTCCTACAATGAGCAGTTCTTC. Protein: CASSGSSGSYNEQFF.